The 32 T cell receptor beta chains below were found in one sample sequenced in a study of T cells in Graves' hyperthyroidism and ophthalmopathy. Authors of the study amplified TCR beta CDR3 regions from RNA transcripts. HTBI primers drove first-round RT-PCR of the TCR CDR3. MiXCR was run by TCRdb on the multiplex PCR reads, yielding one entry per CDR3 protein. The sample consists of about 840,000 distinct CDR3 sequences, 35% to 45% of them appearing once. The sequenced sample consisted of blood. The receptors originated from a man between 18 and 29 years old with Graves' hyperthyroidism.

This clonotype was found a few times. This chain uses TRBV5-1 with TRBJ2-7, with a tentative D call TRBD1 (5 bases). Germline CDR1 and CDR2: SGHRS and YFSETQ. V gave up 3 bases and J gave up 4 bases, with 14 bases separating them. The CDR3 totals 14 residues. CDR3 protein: CASSSSLDIYEQYF. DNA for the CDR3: TGCGCCAGCAGCTCCTCTCTGGACATTTACGAGCAGTACTTC.

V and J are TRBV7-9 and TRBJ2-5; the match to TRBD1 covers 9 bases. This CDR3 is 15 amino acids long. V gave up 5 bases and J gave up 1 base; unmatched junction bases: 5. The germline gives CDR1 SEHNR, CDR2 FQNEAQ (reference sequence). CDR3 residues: CASSDRTGAQETQYF. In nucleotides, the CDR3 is TGTGCCAGCAGCGATCGGACAGGGGCCCAAGAGACCCAGTACTTC. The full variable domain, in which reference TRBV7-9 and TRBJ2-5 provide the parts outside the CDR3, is DTGVSQNPRHKITKRGQNVTFRCDPISEHNRLYWYRQTLGQGPEFLTYFQNEAQLEKSRLLSDRFSAERPKGSFSTLEIQRTEQGDSAMYLCASSDRTGAQETQYFGPGTRLLVL.

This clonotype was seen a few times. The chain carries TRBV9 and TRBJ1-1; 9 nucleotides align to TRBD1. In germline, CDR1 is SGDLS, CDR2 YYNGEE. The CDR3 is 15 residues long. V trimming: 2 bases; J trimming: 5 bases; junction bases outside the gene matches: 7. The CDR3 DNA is TGTGCCAGCAGCGTCGGGACAGGGAGCGTTACTGAAGCTTTCTTT. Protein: CASSVGTGSVTEAFF.

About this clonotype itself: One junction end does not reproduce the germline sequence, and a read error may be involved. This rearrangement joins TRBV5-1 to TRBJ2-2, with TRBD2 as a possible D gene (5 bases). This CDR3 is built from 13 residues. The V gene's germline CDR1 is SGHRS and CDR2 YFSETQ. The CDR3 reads CASSLVATGEPFF. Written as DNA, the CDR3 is TGCGCCAGCAGCTTGGTTGCTACCGGGGAGCCGTTTTTT.

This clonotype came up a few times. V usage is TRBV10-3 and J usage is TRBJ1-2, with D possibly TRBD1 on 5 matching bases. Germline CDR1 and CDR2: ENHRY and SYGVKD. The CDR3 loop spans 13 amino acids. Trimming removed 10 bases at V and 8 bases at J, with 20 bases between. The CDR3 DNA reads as TGTGCCAGCAGCCCAGGGAGGGTGTGGGGCTACACCTTC. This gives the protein CASSPGRVWGYTF.

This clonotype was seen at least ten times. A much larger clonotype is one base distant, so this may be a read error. CDR3 in amino acids: CASNRDRGNQPQHF. In DNA form, the CDR3 reads TGTGCCAGCAACCGGGACAGGGGCAATCAGCCCCAGCATTTT. This chain joins TRBV19 and TRBJ1-5; TRBD1 matches 9 bases. The length of the CDR3 is 14 residues. Germline loops: CDR1 LNHDA, CDR2 SQIVND (reference sequence). V trimming: 9 bases; J trimming: 2 bases; junction bases outside the gene matches: 5.

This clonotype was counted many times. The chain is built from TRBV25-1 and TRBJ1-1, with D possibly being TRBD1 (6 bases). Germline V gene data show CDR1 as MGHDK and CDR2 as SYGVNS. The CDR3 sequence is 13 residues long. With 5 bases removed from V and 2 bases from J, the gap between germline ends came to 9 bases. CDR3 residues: CASSPGANTEAFF. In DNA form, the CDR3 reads TGTGCCAGCAGTCCAGGGGCTAACACTGAAGCTTTCTTT.

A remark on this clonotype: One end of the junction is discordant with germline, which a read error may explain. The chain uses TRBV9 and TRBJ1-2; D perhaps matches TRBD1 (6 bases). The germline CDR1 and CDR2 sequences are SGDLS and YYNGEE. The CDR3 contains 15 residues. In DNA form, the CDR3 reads TGCGCCAGCAGCCAACCCGACAGGCCCCACTATGGCTACACCTTC. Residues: CASSQPDRPHYGYTF.

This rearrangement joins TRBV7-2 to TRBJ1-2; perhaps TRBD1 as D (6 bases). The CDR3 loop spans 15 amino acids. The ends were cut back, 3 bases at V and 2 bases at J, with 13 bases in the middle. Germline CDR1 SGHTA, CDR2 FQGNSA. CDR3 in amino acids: CASSLGTPQNYGYTF. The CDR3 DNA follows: TGTGCCAGCAGCTTGGGGACACCCCAAAACTATGGCTACACCTTC.

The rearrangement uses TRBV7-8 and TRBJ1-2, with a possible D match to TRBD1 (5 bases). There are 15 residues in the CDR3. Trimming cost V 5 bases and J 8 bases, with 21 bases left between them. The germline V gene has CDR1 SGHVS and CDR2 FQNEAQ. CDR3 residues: CASSPSRRVRDGYTF. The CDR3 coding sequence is TGTGCCAGCAGCCCGTCACGCAGGGTCCGCGACGGCTACACCTTC.

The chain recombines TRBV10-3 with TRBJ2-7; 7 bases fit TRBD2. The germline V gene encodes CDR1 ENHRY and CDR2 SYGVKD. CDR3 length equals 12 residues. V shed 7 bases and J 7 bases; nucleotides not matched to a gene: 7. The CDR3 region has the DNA TGTGCCATCATGGGGGACTACAATGAGCAGTACTTC. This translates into CAIMGDYNEQYF.

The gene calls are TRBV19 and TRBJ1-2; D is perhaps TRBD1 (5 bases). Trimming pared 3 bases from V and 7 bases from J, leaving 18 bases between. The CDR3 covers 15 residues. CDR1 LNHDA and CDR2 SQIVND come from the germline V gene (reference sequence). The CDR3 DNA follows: TGTGCCAGTAGTATCTTCGACGGGGGAGGAGGTGGCTACACCTTC. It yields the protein CASSIFDGGGGGYTF.

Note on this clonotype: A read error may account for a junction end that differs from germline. The DNA for the CDR3 is TGTGCCAGCAGTTACAACGTCGACAGGGGGAATTCACCCCTCCACTTT. The encoded protein is CASSYNVDRGNSPLHF. The V gene is TRBV10-2, the J gene TRBJ1-6, with TRBD1 matching over 9 bases. CDR1 WSHSY and CDR2 SAAADI come from the germline V gene. The CDR3 runs to 16 residues.

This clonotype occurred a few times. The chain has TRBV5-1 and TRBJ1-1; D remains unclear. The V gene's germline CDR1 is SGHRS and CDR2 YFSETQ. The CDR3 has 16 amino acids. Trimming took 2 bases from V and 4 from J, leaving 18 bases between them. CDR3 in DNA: TGCGCCAGCAGCTTTCCACCTAACGGGGAGGGCACTGAAGCTTTCTTT. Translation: CASSFPPNGEGTEAFF.

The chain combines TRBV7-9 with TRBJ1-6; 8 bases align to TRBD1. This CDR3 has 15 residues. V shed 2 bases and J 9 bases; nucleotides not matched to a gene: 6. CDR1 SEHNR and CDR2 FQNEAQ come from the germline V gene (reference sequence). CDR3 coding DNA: TGTGCCAGCAGCTTAAAGACAGGGGCCAGTTCACCCCTCCACTTT. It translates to CASSLKTGASSPLHF.

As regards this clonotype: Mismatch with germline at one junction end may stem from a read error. The CDR3 coding sequence is TGCGCCAGCAGCCCCTCCCTGAGCGGGGGGGAGACCCAGTACTTC. This sequence encodes CASSPSLSGGETQYF. The chain combines TRBV7-9 with TRBJ2-5, with 9 positions matching TRBD2. Germline V gives CDR1 SEHNR, CDR2 FQNEAQ (reference sequence). This CDR3 contains 15 residues.

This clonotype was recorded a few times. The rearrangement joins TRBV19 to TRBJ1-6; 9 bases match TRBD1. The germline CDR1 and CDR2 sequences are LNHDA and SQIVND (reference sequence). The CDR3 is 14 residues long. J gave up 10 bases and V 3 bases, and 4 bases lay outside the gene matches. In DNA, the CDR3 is TGTGCCAGTAGTATGATGGGACAGGGATCACCCCTCCACTTT. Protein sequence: CASSMMGQGSPLHF.

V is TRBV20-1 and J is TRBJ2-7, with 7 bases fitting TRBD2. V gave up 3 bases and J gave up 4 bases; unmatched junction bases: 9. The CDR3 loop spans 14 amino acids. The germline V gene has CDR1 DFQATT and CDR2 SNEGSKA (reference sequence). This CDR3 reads CSASGSGNMYEQYF. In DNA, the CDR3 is TGCAGTGCTAGTGGGAGCGGGAATATGTACGAGCAGTACTTC.

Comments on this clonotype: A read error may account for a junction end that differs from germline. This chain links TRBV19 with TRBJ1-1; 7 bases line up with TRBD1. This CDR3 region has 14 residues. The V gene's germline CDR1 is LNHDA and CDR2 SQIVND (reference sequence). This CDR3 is CDSKLHRGPTEAFF. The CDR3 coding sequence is TGTGACAGTAAGCTCCACAGGGGACCCACTGAAGCTTTCTTT.

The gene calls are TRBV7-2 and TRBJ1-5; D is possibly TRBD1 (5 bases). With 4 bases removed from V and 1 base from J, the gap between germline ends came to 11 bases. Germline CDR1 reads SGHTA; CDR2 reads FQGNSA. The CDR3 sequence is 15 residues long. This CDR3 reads CASSWPGLSNQPQHF. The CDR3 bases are TGTGCCAGCAGCTGGCCAGGGTTGAGCAATCAGCCCCAGCATTTT.

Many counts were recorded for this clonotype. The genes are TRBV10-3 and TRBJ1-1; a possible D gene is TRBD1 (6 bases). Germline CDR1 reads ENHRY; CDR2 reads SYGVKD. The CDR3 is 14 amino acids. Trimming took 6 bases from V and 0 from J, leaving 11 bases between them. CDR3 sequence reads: CAIRPGTLNTEAFF. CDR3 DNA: TGTGCCATCAGGCCCGGGACACTGAACACTGAAGCTTTCTTT.

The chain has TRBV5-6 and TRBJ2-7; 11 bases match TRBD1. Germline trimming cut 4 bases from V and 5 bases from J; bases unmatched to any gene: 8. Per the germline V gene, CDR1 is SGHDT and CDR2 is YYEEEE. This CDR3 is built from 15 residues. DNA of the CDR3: TGTGCCAGCAGCCCAGGAGGACAGGGGGCGGACGAGCAGTACTTC. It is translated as CASSPGGQGADEQYF.

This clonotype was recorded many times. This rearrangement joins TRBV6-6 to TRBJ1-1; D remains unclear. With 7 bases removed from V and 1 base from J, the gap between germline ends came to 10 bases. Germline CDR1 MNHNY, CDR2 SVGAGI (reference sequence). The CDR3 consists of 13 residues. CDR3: CASIPGGNTEAFF. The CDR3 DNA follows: TGTGCCAGCATCCCAGGCGGGAACACTGAAGCTTTCTTT.

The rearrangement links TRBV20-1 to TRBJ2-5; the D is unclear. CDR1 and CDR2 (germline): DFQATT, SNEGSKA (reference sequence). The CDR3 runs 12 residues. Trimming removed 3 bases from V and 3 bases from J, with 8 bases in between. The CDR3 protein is CSASNGKETQYF. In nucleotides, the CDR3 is TGCAGTGCTAGTAATGGTAAAGAGACCCAGTACTTC.

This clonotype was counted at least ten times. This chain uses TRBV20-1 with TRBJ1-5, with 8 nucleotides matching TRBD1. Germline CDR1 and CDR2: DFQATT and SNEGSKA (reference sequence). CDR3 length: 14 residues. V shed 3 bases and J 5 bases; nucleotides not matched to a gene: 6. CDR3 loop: CSARGGQGHQPQHF. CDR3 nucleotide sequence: TGCAGTGCTAGGGGAGGACAGGGCCATCAGCCCCAGCATTTT.

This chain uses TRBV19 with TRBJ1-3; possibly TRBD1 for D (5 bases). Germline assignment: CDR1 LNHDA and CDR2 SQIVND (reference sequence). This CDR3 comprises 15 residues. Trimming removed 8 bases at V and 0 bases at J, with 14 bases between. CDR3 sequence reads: CASGPGPDSGNTIYF. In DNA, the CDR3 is TGTGCCAGTGGTCCGGGACCGGACTCTGGAAACACCATATATTTT. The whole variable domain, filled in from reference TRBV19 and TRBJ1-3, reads DGGITQSPKYLFRKEGQNVTLSCEQNLNHDAMYWYRQDPGQGLRLIYYSQIVNDFQKGDIAEGYSVSREKKESFPLTVTSAQKNPTAFYLCASGPGPDSGNTIYFGEGSWLTVV.

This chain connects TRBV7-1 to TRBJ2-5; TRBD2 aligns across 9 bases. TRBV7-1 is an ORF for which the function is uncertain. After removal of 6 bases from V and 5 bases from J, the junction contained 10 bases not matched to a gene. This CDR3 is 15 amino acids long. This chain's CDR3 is CASRPSGGNEETQYF. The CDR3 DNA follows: TGTGCCAGCAGGCCGAGCGGGGGGAATGAGGAGACCCAGTACTTC.

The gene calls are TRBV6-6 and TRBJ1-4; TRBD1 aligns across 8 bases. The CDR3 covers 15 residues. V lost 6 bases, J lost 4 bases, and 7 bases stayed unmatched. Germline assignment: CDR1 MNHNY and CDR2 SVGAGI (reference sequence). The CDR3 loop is CASSLTGGDNEKLFF. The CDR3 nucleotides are TGTGCCAGCAGCCTCACAGGGGGGGATAATGAAAAACTGTTTTTT.

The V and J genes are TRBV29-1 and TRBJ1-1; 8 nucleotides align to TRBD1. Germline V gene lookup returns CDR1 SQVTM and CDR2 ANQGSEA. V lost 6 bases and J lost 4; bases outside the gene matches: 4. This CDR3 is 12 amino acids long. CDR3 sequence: CSVNRGFTEAFF. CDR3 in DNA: TGCAGCGTCAACAGGGGGTTCACTGAAGCTTTCTTT. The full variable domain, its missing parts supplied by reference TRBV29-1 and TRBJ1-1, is SAVISQKPSRDICQRGTSLTIQCQVDSQVTMMFWYRQQPGQSLTLIATANQGSEATYESGFVIDKFPISRPNLTFSTLTVSNMSPEDSSIYLCSVNRGFTEAFFGQGTRLTVV.

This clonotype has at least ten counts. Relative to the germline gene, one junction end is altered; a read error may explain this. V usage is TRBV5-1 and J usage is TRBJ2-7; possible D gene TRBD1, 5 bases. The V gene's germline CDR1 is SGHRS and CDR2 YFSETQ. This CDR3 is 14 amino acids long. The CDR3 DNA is TGTGCCAGCAGCTTAGGGGCAGGAGCCTACGAGCAGTACTTC. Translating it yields CASSLGAGAYEQYF.

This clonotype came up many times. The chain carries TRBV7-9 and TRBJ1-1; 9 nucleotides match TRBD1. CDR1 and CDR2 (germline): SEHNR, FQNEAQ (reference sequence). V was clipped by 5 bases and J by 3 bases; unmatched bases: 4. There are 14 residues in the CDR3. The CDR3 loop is CASSPGTGYTEAFF. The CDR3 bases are TGTGCCAGCAGCCCCGGGACAGGGTACACTGAAGCTTTCTTT.

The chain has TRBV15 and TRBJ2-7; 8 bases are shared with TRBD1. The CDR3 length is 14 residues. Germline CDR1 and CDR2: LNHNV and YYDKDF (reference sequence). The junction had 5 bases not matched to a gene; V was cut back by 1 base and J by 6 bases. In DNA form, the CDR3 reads TGTGCCACCAGCAGAGGGACAGGGTGGTTCGAGCAGTACTTC. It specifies CATSRGTGWFEQYF.